The clone carrying this T cell receptor beta chain was counted ten times or more. The V gene lost 5 bases and the J gene lost 0 bases, with 14 bases spanning the gap. Per germline, CDR1 SEHNR and CDR2 FQNEAQ (reference sequence). The CDR3 has 15 residues. Unique molecular identifiers were built into the TCRbeta library. TCRdb reanalysed the PCR reads using MiXCR and keeps one entry per CDR3 protein. The profile shows roughly 300,000 distinct CDR3 sequences, roughly 10% of them singletons. The sample originates from a study of T-cell reconstitution after alpha-beta-depleted transplantation in children.

This material consisted of peripheral blood, taken 180 days after TCRalphabeta/CD19-depleted stem cell transplant. This TCR was sampled from a male patient aged 2-15 years who had a stem cell transplant for chronic granulomatous disease, so the T cells may come from the graft donor. V gene TRBV7-9 combines with J gene TRBJ2-7, with a possible D match to TRBD2 (5 bases). CDR3 loop: CASSDIPGNSYEQYF. CDR3 DNA: TGTGCCAGCAGCGACATCCCGGGAAACTCCTACGAGCAGTACTTC.